This T cell receptor (beta chain) appears in the sequencing data of a study of blood T cell repertoires in COVID-19. Sequencing used immunoSEQ multiplex PCR; TCRdb keeps in-frame clones, though not all of them. The table shows approximately 130,000 clones, with roughly 90% occurring only once. The receptor was isolated from a woman aged 45 to 65 who had recovered from COVID-19. The sequenced sample consisted of PBMCs or T cells enriched from blood (not recorded which).

CDR3 sequence (DNA): TGTGCCAGCAGTGATCGGCGGGGGGGTTCGGAGACCCAGTACTTC. Residues: CASSDRRGGSETQYF. The rearrangement links TRBV6-1 to TRBJ2-5; 9 bases line up with TRBD2. Germline V gene data show CDR1 as MNHNS and CDR2 as SASEGT. This CDR3 has 15 amino acids. Trimming removed 3 bases from V and 5 bases from J; junction bases left unmatched: 7.